This T cell receptor beta chain originates from a study of immune cell composition in non-small cell lung cancer. The V and J ends lost 3 bases and 6 bases respectively, with 14 bases between them. CDR3 length equals 15 residues. CDR1 is MNHEY and CDR2 is SVGAGI in the germline V gene. Profiling relied on immunoSEQ multiplex PCR, and the TCRdb table lists in-frame clones only, not all of them. Counted here are about 4,600 clones, approximately 76% occurring once; the ten biggest clones make up about an eighth. Sequencing was carried out using lung tumor tissue. This receptor was obtained from a human donor with non-small cell lung cancer. This chain joins TRBV6-5 and TRBJ1-4; TRBD1 is a possible D gene (6 bases). The CDR3, as DNA: TGTGCCAGCAGTTATACAGGGAATTTGGATGAAAAACTGTTTTTT. This translates into CASSYTGNLDEKLFF.